The clone carrying this T cell receptor beta chain was seen more than once but under ten times. Its specificity is not known. The sample comes from a study of T cells in Graves' hyperthyroidism and ophthalmopathy. Study-wide context: Peripheral blood was obtained at initial diagnosis, preceding any treatment.

Broader study findings: Appearing also in blood were most of the thyroid clonotypes expanded above 0.001.

Amplified regions were TCR beta CDR3 sequences from RNA transcripts. TCR CDR3 regions were first amplified by RT-PCR with HTBI primers. TCRdb passed the multiplex PCR reads through MiXCR, listing each CDR3 protein once. The table records around 520,000 distinct CDR3 sequences, around 22% of them present only once. This CDR3 has 15 residues. Germline V gives CDR1 KGHSH, CDR2 LQKENI. V lost 4 bases and J lost 0, with 9 bases in between. The TCR comes from a woman aged 25 to 39 with Graves' ophthalmopathy. The specimen sequenced was blood. This chain connects TRBV18 to TRBJ2-2; D remains ambiguous. CDR3 in amino acids: CASSRSPPNTGELFF. DNA for the CDR3: TGTGCCAGCTCACGGTCACCTCCGAACACCGGGGAGCTGTTTTTT.